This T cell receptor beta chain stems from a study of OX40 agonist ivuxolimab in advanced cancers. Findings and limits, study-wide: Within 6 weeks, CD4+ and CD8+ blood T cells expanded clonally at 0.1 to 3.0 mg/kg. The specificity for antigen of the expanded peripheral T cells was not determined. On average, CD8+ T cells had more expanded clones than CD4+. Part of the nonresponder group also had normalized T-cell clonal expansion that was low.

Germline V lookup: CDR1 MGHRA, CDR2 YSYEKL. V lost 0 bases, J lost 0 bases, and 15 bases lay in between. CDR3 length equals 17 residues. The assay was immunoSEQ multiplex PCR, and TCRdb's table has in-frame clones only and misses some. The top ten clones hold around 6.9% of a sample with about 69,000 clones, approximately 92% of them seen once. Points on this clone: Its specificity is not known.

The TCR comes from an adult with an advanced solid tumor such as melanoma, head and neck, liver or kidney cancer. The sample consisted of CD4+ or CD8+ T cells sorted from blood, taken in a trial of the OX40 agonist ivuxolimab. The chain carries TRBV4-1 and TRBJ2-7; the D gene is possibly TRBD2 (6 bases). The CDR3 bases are TGCGCCAGCAGCCAAGATCCGGGACTGACCTACTCCTACGAGCAGTACTTC. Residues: CASSQDPGLTYSYEQYF.